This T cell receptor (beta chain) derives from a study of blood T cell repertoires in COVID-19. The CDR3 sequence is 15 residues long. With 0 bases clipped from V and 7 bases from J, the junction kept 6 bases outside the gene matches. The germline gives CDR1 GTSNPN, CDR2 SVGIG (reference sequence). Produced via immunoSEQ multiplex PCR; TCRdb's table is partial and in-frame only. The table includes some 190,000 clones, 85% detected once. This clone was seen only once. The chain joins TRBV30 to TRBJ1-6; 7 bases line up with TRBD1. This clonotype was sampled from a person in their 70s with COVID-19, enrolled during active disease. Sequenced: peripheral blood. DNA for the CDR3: TGTGCCTGGAGTGTACAAGTGACAGGGAATTCACCCCTCCACTTT. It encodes CAWSVQVTGNSPLHF. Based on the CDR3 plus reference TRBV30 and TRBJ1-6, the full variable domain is SQTIHQWPATLVQPVGSPLSLECTVEGTSNPNLYWYRQAAGRGLQLLFYSVGIGQISSEVPQNLSASRPQDRQFILSSKKLLLSDSGFYLCAWSVQVTGNSPLHFGNGTRLTVT.